This is a list of T cell receptor beta chains from one sample in a study of identical twins. TCRdb reprocessed the 5' RACE reads via MiXCR and lists one record per CDR3 protein. The data show 500,000 to 600,000 distinct CDR3 sequences, 20% to 25% seen once. This sample was also put to use in a study of T cells expressing NK-cell markers.

Sequenced input: CD4+ T cells sorted from blood. The receptors stem from a woman in her late teens or twenties in good health. CDR3s include the opening cysteine and the closing phenylalanine or tryptophan. Not all rows give a size; the values are once, few, many and, for expanded clones, a class.

cdr3_aa,clone_size,v_call,cdr3_length,j_call
CASSLHPAASYEQYF,NA,TRBV6-5,15,TRBJ2-7
CAISEFRLAGLQTQYF,few,TRBV10-3,16,TRBJ2-5
CASSVTRSDTQYF,NA,TRBV9,13,TRBJ2-3
CASSQGFVNTEAFF,NA,TRBV11-3,14,TRBJ1-1
CSVLAELSGETQYF,NA,TRBV29-1,14,TRBJ2-5
CASSFTRAAFDRYF,once,TRBV27,14,TRBJ2-3
CASSYSGLKPQHF,many,TRBV5-1,13,TRBJ1-5
CASSLAGTSDTGELFF,NA,TRBV5-5,16,TRBJ2-2
CAIGQGISQPQHF,few,TRBV10-3,13,TRBJ1-5
CAAQAGGLGEQFF,many,TRBV10-3,13,TRBJ2-1
CSARDKAMNTEAFF,few,TRBV20-1,14,TRBJ1-1
CASSQDRVNEQFF,NA,TRBV3-1,13,TRBJ2-1
CASSFQGGSWTDTQYF,NA,TRBV5-6,16,TRBJ2-3
CATSEAGPSSYNEQFF,many,TRBV24-1,16,TRBJ2-1
CASSDDRNNEKLFF,NA,TRBV9,14,TRBJ1-4
CASSLEVGNRAFF,few,TRBV5-1,13,TRBJ1-1
CSANRVANEKLFF,many,TRBV20-1,13,TRBJ1-4
CASSRPAGTGKTYEQYF,few,TRBV5-5,17,TRBJ2-7
CSARRGLVQETQYF,NA,TRBV20-1,14,TRBJ2-5
CASRSPQNSPLHF,NA,TRBV6-1,13,TRBJ1-6
CSARGFGAETQYF,NA,TRBV29-1,13,TRBJ2-5
CSAPDRGGSLTDTQYF,few,TRBV20-1,16,TRBJ2-3
CASSQLQLGYTQYF,NA,TRBV4-3,14,TRBJ2-3
CASRLRGLNTEAFF,few,TRBV12-3/TRBV12-4,14,TRBJ1-1
CASKANTEAFF,many,TRBV12-3/TRBV12-4,11,TRBJ1-1
CCASNLALPYNEQFF,NA,TRBV20-1,15,TRBJ2-1
CASSFAGDNGYTF,NA,TRBV6-5,13,TRBJ1-2
CASKTTGANTEAFF,NA,TRBV6-1,14,TRBJ1-1
CASSQTAWTSVYNEQFF,NA,TRBV14,17,TRBJ2-1
CASSEAAVSTYEQYF,NA,TRBV6-1,15,TRBJ2-7
CASSPSGDTQYF,many,TRBV11-2,12,TRBJ2-3
CASSPTDYGGYTF,NA,TRBV27,13,TRBJ1-2
CASSAWKGGSEKLFF,few,TRBV9,15,TRBJ1-4
CSAAWSGSGDTQYF,NA,TRBV20-1,14,TRBJ2-3